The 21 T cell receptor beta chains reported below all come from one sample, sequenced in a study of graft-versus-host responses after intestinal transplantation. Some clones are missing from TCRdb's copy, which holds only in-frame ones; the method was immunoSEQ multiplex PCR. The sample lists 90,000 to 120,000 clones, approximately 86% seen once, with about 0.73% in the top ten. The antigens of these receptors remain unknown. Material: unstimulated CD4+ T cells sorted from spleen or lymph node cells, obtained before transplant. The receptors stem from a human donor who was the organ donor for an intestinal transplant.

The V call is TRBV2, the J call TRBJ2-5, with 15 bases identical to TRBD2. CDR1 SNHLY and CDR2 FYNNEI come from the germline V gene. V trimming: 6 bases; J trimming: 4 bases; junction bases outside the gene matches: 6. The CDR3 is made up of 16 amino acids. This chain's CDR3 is CASSFQGLAGGETQYF. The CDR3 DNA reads TGTGCCAGCAGCTTCCAGGGACTAGCGGGAGGAGAGACCCAGTACTTC.

This chain's CDR3 is CASSSGTSGRRDTQYF. CDR3 nucleotide sequence: TGTGCCAGCAGCTCCGGGACTAGCGGGAGAAGGGATACGCAGTATTTT. This chain links TRBV7-9 with TRBJ2-3; 14 positions match TRBD2. The J segment lost 6 bases and the V segment lost 4 bases, leaving 6 bases of the junction unmatched. The CDR3 spans 16 residues. CDR1 and CDR2 (germline): SEHNR, FQNEAQ (reference sequence).

The CDR3 region is CASSLGVTSGGETQYF. DNA for the CDR3: TGTGCCAGCAGCTTAGGGGTTACTAGCGGGGGAGAGACCCAGTACTTC. The chain recombines TRBV7-2 with TRBJ2-5; 11 bases are a match to TRBD2. Germline-derived CDR1 and CDR2 are SGHTA and FQGNSA. The CDR3 totals 16 residues. V was pared by 1 base and J by 4 bases, with 5 bases of the junction left unmatched.

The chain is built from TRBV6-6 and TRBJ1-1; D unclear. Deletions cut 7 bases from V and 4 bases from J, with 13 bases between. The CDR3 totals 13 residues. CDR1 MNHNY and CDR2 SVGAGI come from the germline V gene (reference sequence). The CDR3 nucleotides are TGTGCCAGCAAACGGGGAGTAGGCACTGAAGCTTTCTTT. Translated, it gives CASKRGVGTEAFF.

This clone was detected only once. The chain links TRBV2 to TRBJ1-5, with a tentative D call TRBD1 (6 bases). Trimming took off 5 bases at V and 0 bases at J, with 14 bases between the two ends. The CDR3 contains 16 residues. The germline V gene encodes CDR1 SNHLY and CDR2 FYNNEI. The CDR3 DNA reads TGTGCCAGCAGTTTTCAGGGGATTTATAGCAATCAGCCCCAGCATTTT. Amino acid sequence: CASSFQGIYSNQPQHF.

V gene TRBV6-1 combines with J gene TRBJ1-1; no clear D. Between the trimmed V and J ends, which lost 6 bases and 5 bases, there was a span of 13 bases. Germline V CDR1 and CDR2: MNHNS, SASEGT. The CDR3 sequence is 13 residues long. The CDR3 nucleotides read TGTGCCAGCAGCCGATCGGGGAAGACTGAAGCTTTCTTT. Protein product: CASSRSGKTEAFF.

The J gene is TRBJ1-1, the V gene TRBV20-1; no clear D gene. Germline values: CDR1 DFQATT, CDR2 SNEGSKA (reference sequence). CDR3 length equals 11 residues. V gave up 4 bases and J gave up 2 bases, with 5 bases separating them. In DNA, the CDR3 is TGCAGTGCTACACAAAACACTGAAGCTTTCTTT. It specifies CSATQNTEAFF.

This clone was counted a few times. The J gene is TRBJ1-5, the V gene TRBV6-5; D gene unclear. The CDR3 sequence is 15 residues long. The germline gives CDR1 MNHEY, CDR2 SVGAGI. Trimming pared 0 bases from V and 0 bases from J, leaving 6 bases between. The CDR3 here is CASSYSFNSNQPQHF. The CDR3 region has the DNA TGTGCCAGCAGTTACTCGTTCAATAGCAATCAGCCCCAGCATTTT.

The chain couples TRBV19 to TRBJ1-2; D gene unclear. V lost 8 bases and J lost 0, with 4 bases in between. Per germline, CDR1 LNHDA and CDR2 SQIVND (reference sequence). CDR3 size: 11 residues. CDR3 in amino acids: CASRANYGYTF. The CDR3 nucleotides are TGTGCCAGTCGAGCTAACTATGGCTACACCTTC.

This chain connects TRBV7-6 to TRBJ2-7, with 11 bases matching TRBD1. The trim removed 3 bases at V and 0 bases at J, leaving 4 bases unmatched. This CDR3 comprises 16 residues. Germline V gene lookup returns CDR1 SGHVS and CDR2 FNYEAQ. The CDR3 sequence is CASSFEGTGGSYEQYF. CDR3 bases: TGTGCCAGCAGCTTCGAAGGGACAGGGGGCTCCTACGAGCAGTACTTC.

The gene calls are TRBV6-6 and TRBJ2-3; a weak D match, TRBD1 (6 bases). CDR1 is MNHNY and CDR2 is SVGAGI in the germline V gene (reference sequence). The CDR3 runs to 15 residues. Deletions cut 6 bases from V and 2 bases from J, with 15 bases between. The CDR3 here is CASSLDRSPTDTQYF. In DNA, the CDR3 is TGTGCCAGCAGCCTCGACAGGTCCCCCACAGATACGCAGTATTTT.

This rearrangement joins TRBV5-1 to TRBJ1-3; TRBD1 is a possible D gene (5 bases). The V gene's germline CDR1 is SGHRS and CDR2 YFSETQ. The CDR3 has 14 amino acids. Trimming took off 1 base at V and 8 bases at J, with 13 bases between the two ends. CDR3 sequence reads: CASSLQGLRDTIYF. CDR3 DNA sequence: TGCGCCAGCAGCTTGCAGGGTTTAAGGGACACCATATATTTT.

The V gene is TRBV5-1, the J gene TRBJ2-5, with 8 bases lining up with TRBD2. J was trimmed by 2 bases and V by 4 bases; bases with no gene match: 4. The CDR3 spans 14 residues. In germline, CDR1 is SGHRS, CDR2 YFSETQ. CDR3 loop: CASSPGGEQETQYF. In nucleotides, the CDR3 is TGCGCCAGCAGCCCCGGGGGGGAACAAGAGACCCAGTACTTC. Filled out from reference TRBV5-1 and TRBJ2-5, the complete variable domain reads KAGVTQTPRYLIKTRGQQVTLSCSPISGHRSVSWYQQTPGQGLQFLFEYFSETQRNKGNFPGRFSGRQFSNSRSEMNVSTLELGDSALYLCASSPGGEQETQYFGPGTRLLVL.

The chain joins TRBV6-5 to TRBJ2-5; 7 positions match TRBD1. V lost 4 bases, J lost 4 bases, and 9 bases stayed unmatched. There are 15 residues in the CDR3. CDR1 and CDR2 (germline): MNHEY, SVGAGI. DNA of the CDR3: TGTGCCAGCAGTTTGCTACAGGGGAAAGGAGAGACCCAGTACTTC. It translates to CASSLLQGKGETQYF.

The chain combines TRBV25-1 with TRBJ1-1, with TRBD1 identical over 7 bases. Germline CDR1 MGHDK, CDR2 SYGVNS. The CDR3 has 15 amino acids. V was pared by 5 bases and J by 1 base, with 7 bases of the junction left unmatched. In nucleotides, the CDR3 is TGTGCCAGCAGTTTCAGGGGGTCTTCGAACACTGAAGCTTTCTTT. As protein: CASSFRGSSNTEAFF.

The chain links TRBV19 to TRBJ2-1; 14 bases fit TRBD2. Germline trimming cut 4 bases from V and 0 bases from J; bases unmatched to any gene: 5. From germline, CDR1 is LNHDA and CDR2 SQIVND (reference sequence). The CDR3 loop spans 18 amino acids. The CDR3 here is CASSTWTSGGPSYNEQFF. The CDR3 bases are TGTGCCAGTAGTACTTGGACTAGCGGGGGGCCCTCCTACAATGAGCAGTTCTTC.

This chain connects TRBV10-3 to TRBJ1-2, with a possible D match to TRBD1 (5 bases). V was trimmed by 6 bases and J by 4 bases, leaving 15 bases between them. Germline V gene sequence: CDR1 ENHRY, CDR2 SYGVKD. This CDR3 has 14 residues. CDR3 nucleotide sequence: TGTGCCATCAGCAGGGACTTGTATCTCTATGGCTACACCTTC. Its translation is CAISRDLYLYGYTF.

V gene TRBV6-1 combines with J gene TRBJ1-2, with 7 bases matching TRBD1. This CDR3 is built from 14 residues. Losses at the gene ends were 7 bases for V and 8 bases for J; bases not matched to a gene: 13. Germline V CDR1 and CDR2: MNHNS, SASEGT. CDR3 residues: CASTLREGAGGYTF. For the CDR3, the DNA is TGTGCCAGCACCCTACGGGAGGGGGCTGGGGGCTACACCTTC.

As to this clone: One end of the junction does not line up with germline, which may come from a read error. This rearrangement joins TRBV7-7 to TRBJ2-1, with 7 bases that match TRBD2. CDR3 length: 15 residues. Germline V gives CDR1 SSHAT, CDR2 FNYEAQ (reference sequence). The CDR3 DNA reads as TGTGCTAGCAGCTCCGAAAGCGGGGTTGGCCATGAGCAGTTCTTC. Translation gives CASSSESGVGHEQFF.

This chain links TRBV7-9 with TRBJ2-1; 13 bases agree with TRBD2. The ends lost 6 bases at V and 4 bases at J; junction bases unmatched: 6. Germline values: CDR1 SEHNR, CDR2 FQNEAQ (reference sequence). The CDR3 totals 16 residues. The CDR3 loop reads CASSPGTSGIYNEQFF. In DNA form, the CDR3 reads TGTGCCAGCAGTCCCGGGACTAGCGGGATTTACAATGAGCAGTTCTTC.

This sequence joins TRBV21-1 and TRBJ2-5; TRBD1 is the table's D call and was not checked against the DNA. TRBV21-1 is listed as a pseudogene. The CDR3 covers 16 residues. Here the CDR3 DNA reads TGTGCCAGCAGCCTACCGGGACAGGGGAGCCAAGAGACCCAGTACTTC. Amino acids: CASSLPGQGSQETQYF.